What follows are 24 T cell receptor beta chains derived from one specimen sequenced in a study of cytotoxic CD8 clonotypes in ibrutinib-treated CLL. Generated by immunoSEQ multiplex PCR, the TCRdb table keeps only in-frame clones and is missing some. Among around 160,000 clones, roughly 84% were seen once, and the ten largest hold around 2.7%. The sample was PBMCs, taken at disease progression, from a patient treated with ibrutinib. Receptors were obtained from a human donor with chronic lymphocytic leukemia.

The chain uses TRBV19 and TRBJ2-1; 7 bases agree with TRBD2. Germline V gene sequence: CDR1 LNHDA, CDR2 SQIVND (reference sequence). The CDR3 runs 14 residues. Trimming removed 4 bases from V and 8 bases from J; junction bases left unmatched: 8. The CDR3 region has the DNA TGTGCCAGTAGTACCGGACTAGTTCATCATGAGCAGTTCTTC. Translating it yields CASSTGLVHHEQFF.

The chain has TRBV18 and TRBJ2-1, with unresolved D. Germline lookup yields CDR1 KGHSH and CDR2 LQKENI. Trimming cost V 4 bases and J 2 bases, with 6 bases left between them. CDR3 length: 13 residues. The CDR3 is CASSLRPYNEQFF. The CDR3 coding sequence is TGTGCCAGCTCACTCCGACCCTACAATGAGCAGTTCTTC. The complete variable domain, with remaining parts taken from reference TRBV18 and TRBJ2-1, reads NAGVMQNPRHLVRRRGQEARLRCSPMKGHSHVYWYRQLPEEGLKFMVYLQKENIIDESGMPKERFSAEFPKEGPSILRIQQVVRGDSAAYFCASSLRPYNEQFFGPGTRLTVL.

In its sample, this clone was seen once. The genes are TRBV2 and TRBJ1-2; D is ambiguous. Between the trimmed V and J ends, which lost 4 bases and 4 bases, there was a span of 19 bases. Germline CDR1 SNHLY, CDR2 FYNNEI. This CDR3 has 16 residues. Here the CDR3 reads CASSAARYSAGYGYTF. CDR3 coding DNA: TGTGCCAGCAGTGCGGCCAGATACTCGGCGGGCTATGGCTACACCTTC.

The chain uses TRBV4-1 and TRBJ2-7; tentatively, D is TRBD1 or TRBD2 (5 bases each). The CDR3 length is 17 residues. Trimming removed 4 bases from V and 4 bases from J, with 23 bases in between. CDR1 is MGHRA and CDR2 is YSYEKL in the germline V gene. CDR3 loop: CASSPPLRGPSPYEQYF. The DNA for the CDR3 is TGCGCCAGCAGCCCCCCCTTGAGGGGCCCATCGCCTTACGAGCAGTACTTC.

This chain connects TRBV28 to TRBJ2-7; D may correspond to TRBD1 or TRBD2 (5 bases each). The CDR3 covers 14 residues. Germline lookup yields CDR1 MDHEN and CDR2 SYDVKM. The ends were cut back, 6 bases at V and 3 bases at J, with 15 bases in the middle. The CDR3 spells CASSPAGANYEQYF. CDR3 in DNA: TGTGCCAGCAGCCCCGCCGGGGCGAACTACGAGCAGTACTTC.

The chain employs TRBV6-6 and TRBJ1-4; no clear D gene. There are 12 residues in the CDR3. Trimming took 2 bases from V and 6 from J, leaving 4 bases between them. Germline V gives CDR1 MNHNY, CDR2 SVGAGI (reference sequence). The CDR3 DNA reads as TGTGCCAGCAGTTACAGGGATGAAAAACTGTTTTTT. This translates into CASSYRDEKLFF.

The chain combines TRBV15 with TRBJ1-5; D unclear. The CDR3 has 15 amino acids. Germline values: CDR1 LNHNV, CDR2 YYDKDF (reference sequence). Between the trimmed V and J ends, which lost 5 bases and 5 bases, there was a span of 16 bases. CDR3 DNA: TGTGCCACCAGCGAAGATTATAAGGTGGATCAGCCCCAGCATTTT. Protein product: CATSEDYKVDQPQHF.

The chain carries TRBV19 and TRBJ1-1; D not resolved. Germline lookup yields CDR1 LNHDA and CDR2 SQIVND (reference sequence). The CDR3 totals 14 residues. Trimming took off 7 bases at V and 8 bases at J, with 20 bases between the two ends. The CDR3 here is CASITPGSIGEAFF. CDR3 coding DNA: TGTGCCAGTATCACCCCCGGGAGTATAGGCGAAGCTTTCTTT.

The CDR3 protein is CASSYDYGQETQYF. The CDR3 nucleotides read TGTGCCAGCAGTTATGACTATGGCCAAGAGACCCAGTACTTC. The gene calls are TRBV6-5 and TRBJ2-5; possible D gene TRBD2, 5 bases. This CDR3 has 14 amino acids. The ends were cut back, 3 bases at V and 1 base at J, with 9 bases in the middle. CDR1 and CDR2 from the germline V gene are MNHEY and SVGAGI.

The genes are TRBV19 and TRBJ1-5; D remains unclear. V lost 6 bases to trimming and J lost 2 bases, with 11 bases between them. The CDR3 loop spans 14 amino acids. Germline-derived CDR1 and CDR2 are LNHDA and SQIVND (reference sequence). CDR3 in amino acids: CASSPLEGNQPQHF. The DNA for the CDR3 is TGTGCCAGTAGCCCATTGGAGGGCAATCAGCCCCAGCATTTT.

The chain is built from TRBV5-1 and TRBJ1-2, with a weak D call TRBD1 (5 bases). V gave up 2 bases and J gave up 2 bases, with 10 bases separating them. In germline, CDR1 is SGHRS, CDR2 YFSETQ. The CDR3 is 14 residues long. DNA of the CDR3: TGCGCCAGCAGCTTCCAGGGCGAGAACTATGGCTACACCTTC. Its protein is CASSFQGENYGYTF. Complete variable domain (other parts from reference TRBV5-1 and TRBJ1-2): KAGVTQTPRYLIKTRGQQVTLSCSPISGHRSVSWYQQTPGQGLQFLFEYFSETQRNKGNFPGRFSGRQFSNSRSEMNVSTLELGDSALYLCASSFQGENYGYTFGSGTRLTVV.

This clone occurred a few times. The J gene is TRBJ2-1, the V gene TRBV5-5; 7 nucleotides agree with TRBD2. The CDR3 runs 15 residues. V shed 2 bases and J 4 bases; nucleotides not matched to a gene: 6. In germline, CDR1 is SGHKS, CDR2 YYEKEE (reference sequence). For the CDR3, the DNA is TGTGCCAGCAGCTTTATGCAGGGAGGGTACAATGAGCAGTTCTTC. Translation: CASSFMQGGYNEQFF.

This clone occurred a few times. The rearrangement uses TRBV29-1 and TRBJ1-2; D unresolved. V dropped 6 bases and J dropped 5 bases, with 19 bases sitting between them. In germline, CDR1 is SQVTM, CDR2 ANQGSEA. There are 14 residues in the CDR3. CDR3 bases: TGCAGCGTGGATCCTATGACTGGTCTGTATGGCTACACCTTC. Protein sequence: CSVDPMTGLYGYTF.

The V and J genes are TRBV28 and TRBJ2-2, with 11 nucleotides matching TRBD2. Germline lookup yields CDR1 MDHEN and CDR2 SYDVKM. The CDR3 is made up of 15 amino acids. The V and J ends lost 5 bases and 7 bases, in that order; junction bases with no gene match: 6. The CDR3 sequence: CASSKLAGVVGELFF. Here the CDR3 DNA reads TGTGCCAGCAGTAAACTAGCGGGAGTTGTCGGGGAGCTGTTTTTT.

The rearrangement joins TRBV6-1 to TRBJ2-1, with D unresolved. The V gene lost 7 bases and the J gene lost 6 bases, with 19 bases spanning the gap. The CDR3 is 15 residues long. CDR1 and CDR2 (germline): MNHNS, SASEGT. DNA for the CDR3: TGTGCCAGCATCCCAGGTGTGGCTAGGCGCAATGAGCAGTTCTTC. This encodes CASIPGVARRNEQFF.

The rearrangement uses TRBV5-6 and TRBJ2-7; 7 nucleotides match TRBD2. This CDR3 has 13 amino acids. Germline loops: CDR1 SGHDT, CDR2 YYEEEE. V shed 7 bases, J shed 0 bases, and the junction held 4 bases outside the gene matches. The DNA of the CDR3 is TGTGCCAGCTCGCGGGAGAACTCCTACGAGCAGTACTTC. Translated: CASSRENSYEQYF.

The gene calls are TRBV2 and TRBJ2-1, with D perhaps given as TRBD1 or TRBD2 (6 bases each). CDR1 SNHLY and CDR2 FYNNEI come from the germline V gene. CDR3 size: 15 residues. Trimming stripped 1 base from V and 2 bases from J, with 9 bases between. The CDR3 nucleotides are TGTGCCAGCAGTGAAGTGGGGGGCGCCTACAATGAGCAGTTCTTC. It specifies CASSEVGGAYNEQFF.

CDR3 region: CASSIGNSVNYGYTF. Written as DNA, the CDR3 is TGTGCCAGTAGTATAGGAAACAGCGTAAACTATGGCTACACCTTC. This chain links TRBV19 with TRBJ1-2, with D unclear. Per germline, CDR1 LNHDA and CDR2 SQIVND (reference sequence). Deletions cut 1 base from V and 2 bases from J, with 11 bases between. This CDR3 is 15 amino acids long.

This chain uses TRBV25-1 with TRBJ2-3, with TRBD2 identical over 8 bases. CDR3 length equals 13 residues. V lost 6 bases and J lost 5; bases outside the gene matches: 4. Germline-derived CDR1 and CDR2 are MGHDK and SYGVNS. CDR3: CASRPTSGDTQYF. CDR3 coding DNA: TGTGCCAGCAGACCTACTAGCGGAGATACGCAGTATTTT. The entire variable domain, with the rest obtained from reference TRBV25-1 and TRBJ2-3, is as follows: EADIYQTPRYLVIGTGKKITLECSQTMGHDKMYWYQQDPGMELHLIHYSYGVNSTEKGDLSSESTVSRIRTEHFPLTLESARPSHTSQYLCASRPTSGDTQYFGPGTRLTVL.

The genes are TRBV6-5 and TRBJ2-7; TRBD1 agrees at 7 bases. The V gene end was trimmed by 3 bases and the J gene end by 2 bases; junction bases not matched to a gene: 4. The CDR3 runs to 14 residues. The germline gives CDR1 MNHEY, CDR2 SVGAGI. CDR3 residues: CASSYNRGTYEQYF. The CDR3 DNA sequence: TGTGCCAGCAGTTATAACAGGGGAACCTACGAGCAGTACTTC.

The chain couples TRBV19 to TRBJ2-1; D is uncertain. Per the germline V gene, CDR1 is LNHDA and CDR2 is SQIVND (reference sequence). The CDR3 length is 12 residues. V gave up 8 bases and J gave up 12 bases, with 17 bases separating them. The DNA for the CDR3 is TGTGCCAGTCAAGTTCGGCTGGGTGGGCAGTTCTTC. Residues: CASQVRLGGQFF. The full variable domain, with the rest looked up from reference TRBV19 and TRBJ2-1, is DGGITQSPKYLFRKEGQNVTLSCEQNLNHDAMYWYRQDPGQGLRLIYYSQIVNDFQKGDIAEGYSVSREKKESFPLTVTSAQKNPTAFYLCASQVRLGGQFFGPGTRLTVL.

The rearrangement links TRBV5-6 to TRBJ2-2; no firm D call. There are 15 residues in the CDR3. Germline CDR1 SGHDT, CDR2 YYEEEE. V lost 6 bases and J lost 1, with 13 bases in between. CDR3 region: CASTLLGGNTGELFF. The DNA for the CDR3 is TGTGCCAGCACCCTTCTGGGTGGGAACACCGGGGAGCTGTTTTTT.

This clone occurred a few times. The CDR3: CASSLQGQGSYEQYF. For the CDR3, the DNA is TGTGCCAGCAGCTTACAGGGACAGGGCTCCTACGAGCAGTACTTC. This rearrangement joins TRBV7-3 to TRBJ2-7; 9 bases fit TRBD1. Germline V lookup: CDR1 SGHTA, CDR2 FQGTGA. The J segment lost 0 bases and the V segment lost 2 bases, leaving 2 bases of the junction unmatched. This CDR3 is 15 amino acids long.

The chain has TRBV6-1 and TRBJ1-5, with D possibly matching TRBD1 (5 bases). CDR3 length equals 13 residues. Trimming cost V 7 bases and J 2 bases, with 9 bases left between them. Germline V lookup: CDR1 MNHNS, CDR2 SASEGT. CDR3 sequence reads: CASKGTGNQPQHF. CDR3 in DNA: TGTGCCAGCAAGGGGACGGGCAATCAGCCCCAGCATTTT.